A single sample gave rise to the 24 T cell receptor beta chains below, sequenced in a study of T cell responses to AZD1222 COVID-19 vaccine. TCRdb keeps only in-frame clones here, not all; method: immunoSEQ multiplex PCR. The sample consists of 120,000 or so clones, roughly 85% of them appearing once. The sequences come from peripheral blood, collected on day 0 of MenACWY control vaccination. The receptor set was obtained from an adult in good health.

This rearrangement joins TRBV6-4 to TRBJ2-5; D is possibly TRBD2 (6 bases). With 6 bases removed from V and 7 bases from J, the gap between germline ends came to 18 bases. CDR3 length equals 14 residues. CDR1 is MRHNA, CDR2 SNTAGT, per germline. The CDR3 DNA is TGTGCCAGCAGCCGGGACTCCAGCGTTGGGACCCAGTACTTC. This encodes CASSRDSSVGTQYF.

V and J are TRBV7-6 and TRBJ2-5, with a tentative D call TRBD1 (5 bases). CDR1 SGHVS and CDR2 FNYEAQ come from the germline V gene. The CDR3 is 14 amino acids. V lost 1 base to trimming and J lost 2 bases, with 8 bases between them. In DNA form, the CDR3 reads TGTGCCAGCAGCTTAGGTCCAGGGCAAGAGACCCAGTACTTC. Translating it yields CASSLGPGQETQYF. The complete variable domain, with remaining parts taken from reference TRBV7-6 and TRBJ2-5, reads GAGVSQSPRYKVTKRGQDVALRCDPISGHVSLYWYRQALGQGPEFLTYFNYEAQQDKSGLPNDRFSAERPEGSISTLTIQRTEQRDSAMYRCASSLGPGQETQYFGPGTRLLVL.

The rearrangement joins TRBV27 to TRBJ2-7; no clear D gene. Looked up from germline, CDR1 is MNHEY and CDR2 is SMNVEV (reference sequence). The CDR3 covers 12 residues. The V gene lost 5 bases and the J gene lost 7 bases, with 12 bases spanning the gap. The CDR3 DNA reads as TGTGCCAGCAGTCCATCAGGTGTAGAGCAGTACTTC. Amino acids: CASSPSGVEQYF.

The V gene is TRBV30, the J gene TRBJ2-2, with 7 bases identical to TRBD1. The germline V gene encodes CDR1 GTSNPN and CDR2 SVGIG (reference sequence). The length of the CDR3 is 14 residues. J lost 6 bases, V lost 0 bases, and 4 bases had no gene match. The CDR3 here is CAWSVLGGAGELFF. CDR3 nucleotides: TGTGCCTGGAGTGTTTTAGGGGGCGCCGGGGAGCTGTTTTTT.

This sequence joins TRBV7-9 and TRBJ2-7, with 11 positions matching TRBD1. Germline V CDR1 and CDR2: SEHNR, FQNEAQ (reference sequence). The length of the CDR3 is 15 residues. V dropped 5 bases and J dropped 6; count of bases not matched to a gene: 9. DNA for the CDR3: TGTGCCAGCAGCCCGCCCCGGGACAGGGGGAGCGAGCAGTACTTC. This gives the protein CASSPPRDRGSEQYF. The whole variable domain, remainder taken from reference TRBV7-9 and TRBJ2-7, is DTGVSQNPRHKITKRGQNVTFRCDPISEHNRLYWYRQTLGQGPEFLTYFQNEAQLEKSRLLSDRFSAERPKGSFSTLEIQRTEQGDSAMYLCASSPPRDRGSEQYFGPGTRLTVT.

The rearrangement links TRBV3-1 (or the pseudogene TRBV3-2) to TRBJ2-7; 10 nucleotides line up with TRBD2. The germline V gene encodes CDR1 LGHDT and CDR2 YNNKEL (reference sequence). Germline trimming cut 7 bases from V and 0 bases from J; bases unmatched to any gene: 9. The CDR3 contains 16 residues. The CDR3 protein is CASTPGSGRDSYEQYF. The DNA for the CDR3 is TGTGCCAGCACGCCCGGCAGCGGGAGGGACTCCTACGAGCAGTACTTC.

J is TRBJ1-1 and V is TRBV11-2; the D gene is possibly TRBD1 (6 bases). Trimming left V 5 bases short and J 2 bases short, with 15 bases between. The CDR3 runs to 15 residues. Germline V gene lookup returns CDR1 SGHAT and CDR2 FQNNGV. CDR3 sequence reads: CASSLPLGGNTEAFF. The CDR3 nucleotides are TGTGCCAGCAGCCTCCCCCTAGGGGGTAACACTGAAGCTTTCTTT.

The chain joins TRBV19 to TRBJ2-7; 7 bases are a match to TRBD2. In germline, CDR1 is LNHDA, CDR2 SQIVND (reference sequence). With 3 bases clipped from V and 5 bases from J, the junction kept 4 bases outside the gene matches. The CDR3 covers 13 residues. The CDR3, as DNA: TGTGCCAGTAGTATTAAGGGAGGGGACGAGCAGTACTTC. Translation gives CASSIKGGDEQYF.

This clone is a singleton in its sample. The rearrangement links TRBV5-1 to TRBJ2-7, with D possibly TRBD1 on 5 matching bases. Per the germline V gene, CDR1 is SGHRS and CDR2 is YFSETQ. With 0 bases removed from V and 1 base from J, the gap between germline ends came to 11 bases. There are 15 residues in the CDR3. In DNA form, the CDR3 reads TGCGCCAGCAGCTTGGGCCAGGGTTTTTCCTACGAGCAGTACTTC. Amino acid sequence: CASSLGQGFSYEQYF.

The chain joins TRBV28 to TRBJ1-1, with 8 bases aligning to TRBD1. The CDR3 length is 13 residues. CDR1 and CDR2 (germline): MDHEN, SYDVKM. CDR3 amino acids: CVSRGPLGTEAFF. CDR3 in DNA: TGTGTGTCCAGGGGGCCATTGGGGACTGAAGCTTTCTTT.

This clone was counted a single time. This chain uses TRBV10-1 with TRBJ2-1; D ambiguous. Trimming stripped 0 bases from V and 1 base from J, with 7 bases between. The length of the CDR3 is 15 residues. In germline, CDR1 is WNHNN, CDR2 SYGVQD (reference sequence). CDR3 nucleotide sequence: TGCGCCAGCAGTGAGTCCCCGGCGTCCTACAATGAGCAGTTCTTC. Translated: CASSESPASYNEQFF.

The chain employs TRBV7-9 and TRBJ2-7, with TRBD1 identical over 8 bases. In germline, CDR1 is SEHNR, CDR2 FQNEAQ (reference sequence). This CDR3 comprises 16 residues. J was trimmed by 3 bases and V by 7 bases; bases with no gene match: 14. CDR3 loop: CASTPATGTGYYEQYF. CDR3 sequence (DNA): TGTGCCAGCACCCCAGCCACCGGGACAGGCTACTACGAGCAGTACTTC.

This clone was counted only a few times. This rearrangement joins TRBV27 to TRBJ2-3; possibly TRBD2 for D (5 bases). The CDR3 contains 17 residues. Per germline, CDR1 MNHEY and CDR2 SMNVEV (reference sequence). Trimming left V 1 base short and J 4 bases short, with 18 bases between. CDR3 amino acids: CASSLFQGGFTADTQYF. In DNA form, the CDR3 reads TGTGCCAGCAGTTTATTCCAAGGCGGGTTCACGGCAGATACGCAGTATTTT.

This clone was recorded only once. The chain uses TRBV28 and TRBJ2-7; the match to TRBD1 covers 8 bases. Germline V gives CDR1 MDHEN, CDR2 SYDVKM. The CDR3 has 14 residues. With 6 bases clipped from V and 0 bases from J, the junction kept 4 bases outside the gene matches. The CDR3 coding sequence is TGTGCCAGCAGGGGCGGACAGGGCTCCTACGAGCAGTACTTC. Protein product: CASRGGQGSYEQYF.

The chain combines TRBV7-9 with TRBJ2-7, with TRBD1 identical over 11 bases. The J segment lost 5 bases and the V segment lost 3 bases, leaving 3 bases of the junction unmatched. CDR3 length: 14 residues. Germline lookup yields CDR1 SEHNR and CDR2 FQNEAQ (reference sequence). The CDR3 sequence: CASSFWTGGHEQYF. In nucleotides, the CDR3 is TGTGCCAGCAGCTTTTGGACAGGGGGCCACGAGCAGTACTTC.

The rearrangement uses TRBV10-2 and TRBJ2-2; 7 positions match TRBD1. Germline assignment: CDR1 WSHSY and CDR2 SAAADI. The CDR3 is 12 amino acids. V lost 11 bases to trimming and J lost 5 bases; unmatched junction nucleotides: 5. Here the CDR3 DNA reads TGCGCCGGGGGACAGCCGACCGGGGAGCTGTTTTTT. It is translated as CAGGQPTGELFF.

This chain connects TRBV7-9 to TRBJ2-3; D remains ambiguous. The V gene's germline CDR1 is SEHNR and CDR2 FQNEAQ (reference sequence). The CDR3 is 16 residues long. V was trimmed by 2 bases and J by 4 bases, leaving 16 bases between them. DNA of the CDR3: TGTGCCAGCAGCTTAATAGGTGGTATCGGAGCAGATACGCAGTATTTT. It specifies CASSLIGGIGADTQYF.

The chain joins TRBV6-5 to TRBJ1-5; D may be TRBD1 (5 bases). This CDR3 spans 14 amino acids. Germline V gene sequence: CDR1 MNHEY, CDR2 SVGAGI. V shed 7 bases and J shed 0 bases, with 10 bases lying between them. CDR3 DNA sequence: TGTGCCAGCAAAACAGGTTATAGCAATCAGCCCCAGCATTTT. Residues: CASKTGYSNQPQHF.

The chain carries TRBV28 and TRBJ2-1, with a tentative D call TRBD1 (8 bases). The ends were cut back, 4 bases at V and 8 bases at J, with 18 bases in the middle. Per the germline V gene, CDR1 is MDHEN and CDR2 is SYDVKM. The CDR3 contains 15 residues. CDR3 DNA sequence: TGTGCCAGCAGTTCAACAACAGGGGGGGGATATGAGCAGTTCTTC. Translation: CASSSTTGGGYEQFF.

The CDR3 DNA reads as TGTGCCAGCAGTTACTCGACAGGTTTTCATCAGCCCCAGCATTTT. It is translated as CASSYSTGFHQPQHF. The chain employs TRBV6-5 and TRBJ1-5, with a weak D call TRBD1 (6 bases). The germline gives CDR1 MNHEY, CDR2 SVGAGI. The CDR3 extends over 15 amino acids. V lost 0 bases to trimming and J lost 5 bases, with 11 bases between them.

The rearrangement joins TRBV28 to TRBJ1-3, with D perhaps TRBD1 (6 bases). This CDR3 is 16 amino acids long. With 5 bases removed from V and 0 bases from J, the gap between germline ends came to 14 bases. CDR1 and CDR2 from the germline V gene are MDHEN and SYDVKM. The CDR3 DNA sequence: TGTGCCAGCAGTCCAACCCAGGGGCTCTCTGGAAACACCATATATTTT. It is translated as CASSPTQGLSGNTIYF.

The DNA for the CDR3 is TGTGCCAGCAGCGCCCGGGACAGGGGAACCTACGAGCAGTACTTC. It codes for CASSARDRGTYEQYF. The chain joins TRBV7-9 to TRBJ2-7; 10 bases agree with TRBD1. V was clipped by 5 bases and J by 2 bases; unmatched bases: 6. There are 15 residues in the CDR3. Germline assignment: CDR1 SEHNR and CDR2 FQNEAQ (reference sequence).

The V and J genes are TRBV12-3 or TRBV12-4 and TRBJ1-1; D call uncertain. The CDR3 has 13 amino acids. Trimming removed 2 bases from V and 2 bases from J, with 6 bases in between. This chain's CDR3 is CASSLWVNTEAFF. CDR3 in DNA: TGTGCCAGCAGTTTATGGGTAAACACTGAAGCTTTCTTT.

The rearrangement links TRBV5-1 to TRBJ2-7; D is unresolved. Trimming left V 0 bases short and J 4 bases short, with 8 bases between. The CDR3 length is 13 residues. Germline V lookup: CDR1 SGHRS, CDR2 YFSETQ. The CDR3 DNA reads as TGCGCCAGCAGCTTGGCCAAGGATTACGAGCAGTACTTC. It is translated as CASSLAKDYEQYF.